The 6 T cell receptor beta chains reported below all come from one sample, sequenced in a study of T cells after yellow fever vaccination. Via MiXCR, TCRdb re-called the 5' RACE reads, giving one row per CDR3 protein. The data hold under 500,000 distinct CDR3 sequences, with over 15% observed a single time. The sequencing here drew on PBMCs, taken before the yellow fever booster vaccination. Every receptor here comes from a man between 18 and 35 years old who received the YFV17D yellow fever vaccine.

The table lists this clonotype with a few counts. The chain uses TRBV29-1 and TRBJ2-3, with a tentative D call TRBD1 (5 bases). The CDR3 is 14 amino acids. Per the germline V gene, CDR1 is SQVTM and CDR2 is ANQGSEA. The V end was cut by 2 bases, the J end by 2 bases, with 11 bases between. The CDR3 loop reads CSVEPRDTTDTQYF. CDR3 sequence (DNA): TGCAGCGTTGAACCCAGGGATACCACAGATACGCAGTATTTT.

This clonotype was picked up a small number of times. This chain uses TRBV7-2 with TRBJ2-1, with 8 bases aligning to TRBD2. This CDR3 spans 15 amino acids. Trimming took 7 bases from V and 2 from J; bases not matched to a gene: 7. CDR1 SGHTA and CDR2 FQGNSA come from the germline V gene. CDR3 bases: TGTGCCAGCACCTCGGGGGGGACTACCTACAATGAGCAGTTCTTC. This translates into CASTSGGTTYNEQFF.

The chain has TRBV5-1 and TRBJ2-5; 7 nucleotides line up with TRBD1. Germline lookup yields CDR1 SGHRS and CDR2 YFSETQ. The CDR3 has 17 amino acids. V dropped 0 bases and J dropped 2; count of bases not matched to a gene: 10. In DNA, the CDR3 is TGCGCCAGCAGCTTGGGACAGGGTGGGTCGTGGCAAGAGACCCAGTACTTC. It is translated as CASSLGQGGSWQETQYF.

V is TRBV5-1 and J is TRBJ2-2; 9 bases agree with TRBD2. With V trimmed by 6 bases and J by 6 bases, 9 bases remained unmatched. This CDR3 has 15 amino acids. Per the germline V gene, CDR1 is SGHRS and CDR2 is YFSETQ. The CDR3 DNA is TGCGCCAGCACCCCTCGGACTAGCGAGGCCGGGGAGCTGTTTTTT. Its translation: CASTPRTSEAGELFF. Using reference TRBV5-1 and TRBJ2-2 for the parts outside the CDR3, the full variable domain is KAGVTQTPRYLIKTRGQQVTLSCSPISGHRSVSWYQQTPGQGLQFLFEYFSETQRNKGNFPGRFSGRQFSNSRSEMNVSTLELGDSALYLCASTPRTSEAGELFFGEGSRLTVL.

The V gene is TRBV20-1, the J gene TRBJ2-5, with 12 bases lining up with TRBD2. The CDR3 is made up of 15 amino acids. V lost 5 bases to trimming and J lost 5 bases; unmatched junction nucleotides: 9. Germline CDR1 and CDR2: DFQATT and SNEGSKA (reference sequence). The CDR3 protein is CSAQSLAGGSETQYF. CDR3 in DNA: TGCAGTGCTCAGTCCCTAGCGGGGGGGTCGGAGACCCAGTACTTC.

V and J are TRBV20-1 and TRBJ2-7, with TRBD1 identical over 7 bases. The V gene's germline CDR1 is DFQATT and CDR2 SNEGSKA (reference sequence). Germline trimming cut 7 bases from V and 0 bases from J; bases unmatched to any gene: 6. CDR3 size: 13 residues. The CDR3 region has the DNA TGCAGTGTTCCGGACAGGAGCTCCTACGAGCAGTACTTC. It yields the protein CSVPDRSSYEQYF.